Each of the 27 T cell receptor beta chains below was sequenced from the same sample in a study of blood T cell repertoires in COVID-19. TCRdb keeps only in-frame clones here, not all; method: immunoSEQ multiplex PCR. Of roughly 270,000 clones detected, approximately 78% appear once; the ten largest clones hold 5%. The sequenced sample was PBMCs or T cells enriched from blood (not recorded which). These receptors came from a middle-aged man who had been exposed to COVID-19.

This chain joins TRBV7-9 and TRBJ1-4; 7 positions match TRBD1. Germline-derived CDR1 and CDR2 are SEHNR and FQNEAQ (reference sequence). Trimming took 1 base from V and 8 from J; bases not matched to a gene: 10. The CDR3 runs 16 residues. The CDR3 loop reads CASSLGQGGLSEKLFF. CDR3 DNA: TGTGCCAGCAGCTTAGGACAGGGAGGTTTATCCGAAAAACTGTTTTTT.

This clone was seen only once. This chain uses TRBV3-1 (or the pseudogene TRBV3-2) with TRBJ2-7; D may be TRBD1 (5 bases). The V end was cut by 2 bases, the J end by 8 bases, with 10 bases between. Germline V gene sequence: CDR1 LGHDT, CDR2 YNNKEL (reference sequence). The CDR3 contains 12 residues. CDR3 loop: CASSQSTDQQYF. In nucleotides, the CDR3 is TGTGCCAGCAGCCAATCGACAGACCAGCAGTACTTC.

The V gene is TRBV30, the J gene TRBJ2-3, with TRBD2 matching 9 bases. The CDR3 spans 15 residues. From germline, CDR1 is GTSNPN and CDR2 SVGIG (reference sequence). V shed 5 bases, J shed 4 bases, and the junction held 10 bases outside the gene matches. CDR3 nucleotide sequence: TGTGCCTGGGGAGGGAGCGGGAGGTGGGCAGATACGCAGTATTTT. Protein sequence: CAWGGSGRWADTQYF.

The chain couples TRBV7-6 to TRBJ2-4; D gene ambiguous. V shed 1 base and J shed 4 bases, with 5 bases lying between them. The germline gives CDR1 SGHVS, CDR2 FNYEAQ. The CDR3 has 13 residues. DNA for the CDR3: TGTGCCAGCAGCTTAGACCAGAAAAACATTCAGTACTTC. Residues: CASSLDQKNIQYF.

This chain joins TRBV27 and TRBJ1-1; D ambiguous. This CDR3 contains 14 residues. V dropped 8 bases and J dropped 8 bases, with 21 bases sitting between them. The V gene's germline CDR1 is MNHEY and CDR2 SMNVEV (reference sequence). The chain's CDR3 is CASRLVWAEKEAFF. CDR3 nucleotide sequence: TGTGCCAGCCGTCTTGTTTGGGCAGAAAAGGAAGCTTTCTTT.

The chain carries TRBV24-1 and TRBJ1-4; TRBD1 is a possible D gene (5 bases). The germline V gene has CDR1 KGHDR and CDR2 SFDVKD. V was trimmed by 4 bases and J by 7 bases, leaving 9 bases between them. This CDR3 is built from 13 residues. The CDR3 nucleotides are TGTGCCACCAGTGACGGGGACTCTGAAAAACTGTTTTTT. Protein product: CATSDGDSEKLFF.

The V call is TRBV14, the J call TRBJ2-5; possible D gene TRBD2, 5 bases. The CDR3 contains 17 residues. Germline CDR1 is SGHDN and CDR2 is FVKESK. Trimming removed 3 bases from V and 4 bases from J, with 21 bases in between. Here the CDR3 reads CASSHLDSGRLRETQYF. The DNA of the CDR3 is TGTGCCAGCAGCCACCTGGACTCCGGGCGGCTAAGAGAGACCCAGTACTTC.

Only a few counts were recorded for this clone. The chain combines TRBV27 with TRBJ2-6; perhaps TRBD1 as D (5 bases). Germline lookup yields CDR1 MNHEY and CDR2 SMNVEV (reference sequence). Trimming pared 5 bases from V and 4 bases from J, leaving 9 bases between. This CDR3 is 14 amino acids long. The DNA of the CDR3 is TGTGCCAGCAGTCTGGACAACGGGGCCAACGTCCTGACTTTC. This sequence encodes CASSLDNGANVLTF.

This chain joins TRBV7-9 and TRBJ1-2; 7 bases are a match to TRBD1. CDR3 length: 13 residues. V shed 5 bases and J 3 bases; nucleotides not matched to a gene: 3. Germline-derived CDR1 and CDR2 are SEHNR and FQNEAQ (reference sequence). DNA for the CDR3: TGTGCCAGCAGCACCGGGACAGACTATGGCTACACCTTC. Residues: CASSTGTDYGYTF.

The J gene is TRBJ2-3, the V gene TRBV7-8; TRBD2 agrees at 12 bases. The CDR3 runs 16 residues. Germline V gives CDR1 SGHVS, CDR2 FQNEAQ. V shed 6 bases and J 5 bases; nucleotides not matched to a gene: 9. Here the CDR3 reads CASRPLAGGARDTQYF. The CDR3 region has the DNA TGTGCCAGCAGACCTCTAGCGGGAGGGGCCCGAGATACGCAGTATTTT.

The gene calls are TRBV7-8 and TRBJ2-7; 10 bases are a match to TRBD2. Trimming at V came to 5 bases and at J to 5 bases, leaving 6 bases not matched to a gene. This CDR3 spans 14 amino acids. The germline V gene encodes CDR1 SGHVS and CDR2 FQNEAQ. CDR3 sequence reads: CASSTTSGSNEQYF. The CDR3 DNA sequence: TGTGCCAGCAGCACGACTAGCGGGTCCAACGAGCAGTACTTC.

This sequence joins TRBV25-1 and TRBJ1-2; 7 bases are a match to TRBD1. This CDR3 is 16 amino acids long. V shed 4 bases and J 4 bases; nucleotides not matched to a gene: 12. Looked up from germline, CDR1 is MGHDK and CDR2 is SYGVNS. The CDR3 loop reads CASSANPTGTPYGYTF. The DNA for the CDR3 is TGTGCCAGCAGTGCAAACCCGACAGGGACCCCCTATGGCTACACCTTC.

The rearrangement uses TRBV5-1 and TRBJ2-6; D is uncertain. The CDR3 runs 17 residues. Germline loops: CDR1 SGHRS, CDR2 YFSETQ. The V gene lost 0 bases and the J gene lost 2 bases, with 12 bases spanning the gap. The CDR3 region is CASSLAPSVAGANVLTF. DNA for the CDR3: TGCGCCAGCAGCTTGGCGCCTTCAGTGGCTGGGGCCAACGTCCTGACTTTC.

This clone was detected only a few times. The CDR3 sequence is CAISESIIAGRSGELFF. The CDR3, as DNA: TGTGCCATCAGTGAGTCGATAATAGCGGGAAGGAGCGGGGAGCTGTTTTTT. This chain links TRBV10-3 with TRBJ2-2; TRBD2 agrees at 8 bases. V shed 0 bases, J shed 7 bases, and the junction held 10 bases outside the gene matches. Germline CDR1 is ENHRY and CDR2 is SYGVKD. The CDR3 is 17 amino acids.

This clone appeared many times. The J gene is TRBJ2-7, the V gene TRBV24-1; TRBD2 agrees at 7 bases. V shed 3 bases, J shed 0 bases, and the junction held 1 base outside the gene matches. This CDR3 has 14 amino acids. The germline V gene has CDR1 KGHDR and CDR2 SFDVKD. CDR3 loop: CATSDGGGSYEQYF. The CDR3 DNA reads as TGTGCCACCAGTGATGGGGGGGGCTCCTACGAGCAGTACTTC.

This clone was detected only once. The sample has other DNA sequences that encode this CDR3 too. CDR3 nucleotides: TGTGCCAGTAGGGGACTAGCAGGCAATGAGCAGTTCTTC. This codes for CASRGLAGNEQFF. The J gene is TRBJ2-1, the V gene TRBV19; 9 positions agree with TRBD2. J was trimmed by 6 bases and V by 6 bases; bases with no gene match: 3. This CDR3 region has 13 residues. In germline, CDR1 is LNHDA, CDR2 SQIVND (reference sequence).

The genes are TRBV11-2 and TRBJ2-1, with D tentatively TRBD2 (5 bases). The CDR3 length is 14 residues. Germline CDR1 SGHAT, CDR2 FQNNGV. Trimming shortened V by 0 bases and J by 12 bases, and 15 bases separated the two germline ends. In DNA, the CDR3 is TGTGCCAGCAGCTTAGATCGACGCGGCGCGGGGCAGTTCTTC. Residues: CASSLDRRGAGQFF.

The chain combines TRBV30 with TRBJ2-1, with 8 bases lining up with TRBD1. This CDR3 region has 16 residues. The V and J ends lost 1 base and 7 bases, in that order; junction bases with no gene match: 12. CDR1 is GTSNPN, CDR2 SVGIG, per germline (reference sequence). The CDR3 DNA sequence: TGTGCCTGGAGTGCTCTCCAGGGGGCTTTTTTGAATGAGCAGTTCTTC. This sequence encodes CAWSALQGAFLNEQFF.

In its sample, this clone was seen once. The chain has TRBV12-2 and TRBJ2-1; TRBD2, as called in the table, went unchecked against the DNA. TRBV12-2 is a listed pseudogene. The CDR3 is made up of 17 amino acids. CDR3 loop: CASRPPLGLAGVSEQFF. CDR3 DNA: TGTGCAAGTCGGCCCCCCCTCGGGCTAGCGGGAGTATCTGAGCAGTTCTTC.

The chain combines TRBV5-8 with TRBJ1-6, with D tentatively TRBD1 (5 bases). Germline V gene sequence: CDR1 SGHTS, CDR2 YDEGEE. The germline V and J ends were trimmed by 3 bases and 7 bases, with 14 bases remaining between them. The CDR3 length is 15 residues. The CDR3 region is CASSWTRGGNSPLHF. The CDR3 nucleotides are TGTGCCAGCAGCTGGACGAGGGGAGGGAATTCACCCCTCCACTTT.

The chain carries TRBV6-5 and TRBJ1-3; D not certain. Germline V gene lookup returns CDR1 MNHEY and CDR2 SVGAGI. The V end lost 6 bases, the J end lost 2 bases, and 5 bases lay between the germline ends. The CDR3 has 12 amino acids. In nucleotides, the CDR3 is TGTGCCAGCAGAGCCCCTGGAAACACCATATATTTT. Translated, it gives CASRAPGNTIYF.

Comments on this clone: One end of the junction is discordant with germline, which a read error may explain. The CDR3 spells CASSSVSGVSHNEQFF. As DNA, the CDR3 is TGCGCCAGCAGCTCAGTCAGCGGAGTCTCCCACAATGAGCAGTTCTTC. This sequence joins TRBV5-1 and TRBJ2-1; the D gene is possibly TRBD2 (5 bases). The CDR3 has 16 amino acids. In germline, CDR1 is SGHRS, CDR2 YFSETQ.

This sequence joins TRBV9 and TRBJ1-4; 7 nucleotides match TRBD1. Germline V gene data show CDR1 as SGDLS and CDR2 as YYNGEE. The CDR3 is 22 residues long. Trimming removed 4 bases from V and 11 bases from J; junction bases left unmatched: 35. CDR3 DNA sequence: TGTGCCAGCAGCTCGGCCCGACAGGGAATAGTGTCGGTAGGTGGTGGGGGAGTGAAACTGTTTTTT. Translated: CASSSARQGIVSVGGGGVKLFF.

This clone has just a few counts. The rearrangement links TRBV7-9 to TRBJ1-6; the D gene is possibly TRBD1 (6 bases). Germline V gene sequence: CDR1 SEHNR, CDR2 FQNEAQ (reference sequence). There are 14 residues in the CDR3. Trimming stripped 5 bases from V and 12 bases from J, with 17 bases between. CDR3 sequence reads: CASSTDVRGGPLHF. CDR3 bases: TGTGCCAGCAGCACGGACGTTAGGGGGGGACCCCTCCACTTT. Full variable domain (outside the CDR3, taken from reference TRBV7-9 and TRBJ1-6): DTGVSQNPRHKITKRGQNVTFRCDPISEHNRLYWYRQTLGQGPEFLTYFQNEAQLEKSRLLSDRFSAERPKGSFSTLEIQRTEQGDSAMYLCASSTDVRGGPLHFGNGTRLTVT.

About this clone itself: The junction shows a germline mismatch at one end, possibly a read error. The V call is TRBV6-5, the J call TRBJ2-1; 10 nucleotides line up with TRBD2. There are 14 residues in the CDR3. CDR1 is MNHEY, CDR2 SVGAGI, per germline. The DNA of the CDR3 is TGTGCCTGCAGGGGGACTAGCGTTATAGGGCAGCAGTTCTTC. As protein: CACRGTSVIGQQFF.

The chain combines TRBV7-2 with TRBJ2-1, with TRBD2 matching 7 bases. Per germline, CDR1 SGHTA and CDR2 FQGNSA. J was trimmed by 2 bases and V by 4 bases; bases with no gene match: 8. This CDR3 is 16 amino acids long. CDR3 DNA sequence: TGTGCCAGCAGCTCTCTGGGCGGGAGTGCCTACAATGAGCAGTTCTTC. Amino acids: CASSSLGGSAYNEQFF.

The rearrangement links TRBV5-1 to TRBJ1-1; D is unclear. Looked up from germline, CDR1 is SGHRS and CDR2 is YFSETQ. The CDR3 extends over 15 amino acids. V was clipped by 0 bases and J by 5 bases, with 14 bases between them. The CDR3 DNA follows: TGCGCCAGCAGCTTGGCCCTTGAGCGAGCGACTGAAGCTTTCTTT. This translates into CASSLALERATEAFF.